Given below is one T cell receptor (beta chain) in context. Its antigen is currently unknown. This record belongs to a study of CD4 T cells in relation to SARS-CoV-2 and coronaviruses. Some clones are missing from TCRdb's copy, which holds only in-frame ones; the method was immunoSEQ multiplex PCR. Found here are around 45,000 clones, roughly 82% of them singletons; the top ten hold 1.4% to 1.5%. The CDR3 has 13 residues. The ends were cut back, 3 bases at V and 7 bases at J, with 12 bases in the middle. In germline, CDR1 is KGHSH, CDR2 LQKENI. The V call is TRBV18, the J call TRBJ1-2, with unresolved D. Sequenced sample: naive CD4+ T cells from PBMCs, cultured in vitro. Subset given: naive CD4+ T cells isolated by negative enrichment. This sequence originates from an adult with COVID-19. The CDR3 is CASSPPERVGYTF. In DNA, the CDR3 is TGTGCCAGCTCACCCCCCGAGAGGGTTGGCTACACCTTC. The entire variable domain, with the rest obtained from reference TRBV18 and TRBJ1-2, is as follows: NAGVMQNPRHLVRRRGQEARLRCSPMKGHSHVYWYRQLPEEGLKFMVYLQKENIIDESGMPKERFSAEFPKEGPSILRIQQVVRGDSAAYFCASSPPERVGYTFGSGTRLTVV.